This T cell receptor beta chain came from a study of neurological immune-mediated disorders (dated by TCRdb to about 2019). Notes on the research overall: Among the 35 or so multiple sclerosis patients, relapsing-remitting MS was present in approximately 31 and secondary progressive MS was present in 3. The study compared peripheral blood TCR-beta repertoires of HTLV-I-associated myelopathy (HAM/TSP) patients, multiple sclerosis patients and healthy controls using UMI-based sequencing. Of the approximately 68 subjects in the cohort, around 14 were HAM/TSP patients, some 35 were multiple sclerosis patients, and about 20 were healthy controls. Longitudinal samples, technical triplicates and paired sorted CD4+ and CD8+ T-cell subsets, alongside PBMC samples, were included among the approximately 99 TCR-beta libraries.

Beyond this particular receptor, the publication reports: No association of the MS cluster with clinical or MRI features was observed, and the need for larger cohorts was stated by the authors. TCR clonal expansion was highest in HAM/TSP patients and lowest in MS patients, with MS patients falling below even healthy controls. Phylogenetic analysis grouped repertoires from 18 of 34 MS patients into a cluster of related CDR3 sequences, suggesting a possible repertoire-level signature. Across subjects, expanded clones never shared an identical CDR3 amino acid sequence, which suggests that the TCR-beta repertoires in every group were private.

cDNA was synthesized by template-switch 5'RACE using a primer with a 10-nucleotide random unique molecular identifier that tagged each TCR transcript. Over 180 million TCR-beta sequences, covering 15-18 subjects, were produced in each sequencing run. Total RNA was extracted with the RNeasy kit. Using the KAPA Real-time Library Amplification kit, TCR-beta VDJ regions were amplified with primers for the TCR constant region and the 5'RACE anchor. Sample indexes and Illumina adaptors were added in a first PCR, and a second PCR then increased library yield. After purification with Ampure beads, the TCR product of roughly 650 bp was size-selected on a 2% E-gel SizeSelection system. Before pooling, library quality was assessed on a Bioanalyzer, concentration was determined with Qubit, and library quantification was performed with the Kapa Library Quantification kit. An Illumina HiSeq 2500 was used to sequence the libraries paired-end at 2 x 150 bp. To increase sequence diversity, about 25-31% phiX was spiked into each library pool. Regarding the original processing steps: Quality-filtered reads were processed with the UMI-based MiGEC pipeline, which removed over 75% of raw TCR sequences during error correction. IMGT germline references were used for aligning VDJ genes, and each clonotype was defined as a unique CDR3 amino acid sequence together with its V-J genes. Clonal expansion, Shannon diversity, and CDR3 relatedness (CalcPairwiseDistances, ClusterSamples) were evaluated with VDJtools, and phylogenetic trees were built with CLCbio workbench. Using coefficient-of-variation modelling across technical triplicates, the study counted a clone as expanded if it had at least 8 unique UMIs. TCRdb reprocessing: public reads trimmed at Q25 with fastp, clones called with MiXCR, in-frame beta chains kept. Here each entry gathers all rows of one CDR3 protein and keeps the most common genes and DNA. None of the V and J calls come from the authors' own analysis; TCRdb made them. The sample table holds 30,000 to 40,000 distinct CDR3 sequences, of which 3.5% to 4.5% were seen once. The ten biggest clones cover 2.2% of the sample.

This clonotype showed up many times. The antigen it binds to is not known. One base away there is no much larger clone; base qualities are not given. CDR1 and CDR2 were assigned from the germline V gene (reference sequence) as DFQATT and SNEGSKA. Here V drops 5 bases and J drops 2 bases, and the junction holds 5 bases not matched to any gene. From the cysteine through the phenylalanine, the CDR3 covers 14 amino acids. The only DNA kept is the CDR3, 42 bases in frame from the first base. For the unsorted PBMC libraries, 2 million PBMCs were stored in RNAlater at -80 degrees C until RNA extraction and were used to generate the libraries. The multiple sclerosis patients were enrolled in a US clinical protocol that used magnetic resonance imaging to evaluate disease progression. Peripheral blood was subjected to Ficoll-Hypaque density gradient centrifugation to isolate PBMCs, which were then cryopreserved in liquid nitrogen.

The sequencing sample was made of PBMCs. The rearrangement combines TRBV20-1 with TRBJ2-3, with 9 middle bases fitting TRBD1. The TCR was taken from a man aged 25-40 years with multiple sclerosis. The CDR3: CSARRDRDTDTQYF. The sequenced DNA: TGCAGTGCTCGGAGGGACAGGGACACAGATACGCAGTATTTT.